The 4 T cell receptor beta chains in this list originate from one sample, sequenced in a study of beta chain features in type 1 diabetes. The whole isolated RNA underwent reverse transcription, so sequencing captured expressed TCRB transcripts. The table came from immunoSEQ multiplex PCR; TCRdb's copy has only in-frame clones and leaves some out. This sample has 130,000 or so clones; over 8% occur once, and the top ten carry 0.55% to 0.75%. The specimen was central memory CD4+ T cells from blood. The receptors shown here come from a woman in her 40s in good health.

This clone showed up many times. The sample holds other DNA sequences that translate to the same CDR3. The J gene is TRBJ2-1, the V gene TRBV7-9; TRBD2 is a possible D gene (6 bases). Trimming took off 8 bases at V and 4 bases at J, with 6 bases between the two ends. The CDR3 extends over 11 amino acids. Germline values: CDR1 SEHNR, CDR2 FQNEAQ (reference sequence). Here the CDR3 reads CASGGYNEQFF. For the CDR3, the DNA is TGTGCCAGCGGGGGGTACAATGAGCAGTTCTTC. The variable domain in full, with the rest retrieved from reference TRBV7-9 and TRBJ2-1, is DTGVSQNPRHKITKRGQNVTFRCDPISEHNRLYWYRQTLGQGPEFLTYFQNEAQLEKSRLLSDRFSAERPKGSFSTLEIQRTEQGDSAMYLCASGGYNEQFFGPGTRLTVL.

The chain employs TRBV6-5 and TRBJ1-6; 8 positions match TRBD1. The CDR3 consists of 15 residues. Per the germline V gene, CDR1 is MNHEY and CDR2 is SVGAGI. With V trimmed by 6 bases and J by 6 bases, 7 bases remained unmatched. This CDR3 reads CASRGRTGTNSPLHF. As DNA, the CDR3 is TGTGCCAGCAGAGGCCGGACAGGGACTAATTCACCCCTCCACTTT.

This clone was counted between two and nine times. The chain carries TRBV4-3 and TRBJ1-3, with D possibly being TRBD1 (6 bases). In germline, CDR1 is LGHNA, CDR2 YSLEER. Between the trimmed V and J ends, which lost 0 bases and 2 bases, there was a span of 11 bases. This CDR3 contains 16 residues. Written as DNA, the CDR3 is TGCGCCAGCAGCCAAGAACTGTCAGGGGCTGGAAACACCATATATTTT. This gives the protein CASSQELSGAGNTIYF.

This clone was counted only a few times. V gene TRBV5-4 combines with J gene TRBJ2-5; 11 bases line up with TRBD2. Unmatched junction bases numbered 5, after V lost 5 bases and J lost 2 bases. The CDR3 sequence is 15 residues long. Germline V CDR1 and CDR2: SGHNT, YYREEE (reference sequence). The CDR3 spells CASSRLAGGQETQYF. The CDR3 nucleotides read TGTGCCAGCAGTAGGCTAGCGGGGGGACAAGAGACCCAGTACTTC. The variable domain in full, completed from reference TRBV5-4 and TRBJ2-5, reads ETGVTQSPTHLIKTRGQQVTLRCSSQSGHNTVSWYQQALGQGPQFIFQYYREEENGRGNFPPRFSGLQFPNYSSELNVNALELDDSALYLCASSRLAGGQETQYFGPGTRLLVL.